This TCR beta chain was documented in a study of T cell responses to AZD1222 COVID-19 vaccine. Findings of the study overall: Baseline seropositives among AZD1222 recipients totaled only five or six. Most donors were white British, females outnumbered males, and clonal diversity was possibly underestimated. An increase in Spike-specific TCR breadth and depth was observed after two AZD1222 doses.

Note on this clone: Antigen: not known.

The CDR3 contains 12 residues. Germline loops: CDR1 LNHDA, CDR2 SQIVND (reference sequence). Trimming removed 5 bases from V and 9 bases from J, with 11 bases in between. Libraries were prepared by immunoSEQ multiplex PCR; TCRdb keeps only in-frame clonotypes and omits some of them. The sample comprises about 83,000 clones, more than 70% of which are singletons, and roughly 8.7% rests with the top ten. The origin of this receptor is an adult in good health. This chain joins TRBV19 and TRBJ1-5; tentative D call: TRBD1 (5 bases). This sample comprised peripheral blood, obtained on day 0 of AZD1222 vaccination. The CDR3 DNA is TGTGCCAGTAGTCGACAGCTCCTGCCCCAGCATTTT. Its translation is CASSRQLLPQHF. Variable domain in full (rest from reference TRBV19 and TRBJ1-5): DGGITQSPKYLFRKEGQNVTLSCEQNLNHDAMYWYRQDPGQGLRLIYYSQIVNDFQKGDIAEGYSVSREKKESFPLTVTSAQKNPTAFYLCASSRQLLPQHFGDGTRLSIL.